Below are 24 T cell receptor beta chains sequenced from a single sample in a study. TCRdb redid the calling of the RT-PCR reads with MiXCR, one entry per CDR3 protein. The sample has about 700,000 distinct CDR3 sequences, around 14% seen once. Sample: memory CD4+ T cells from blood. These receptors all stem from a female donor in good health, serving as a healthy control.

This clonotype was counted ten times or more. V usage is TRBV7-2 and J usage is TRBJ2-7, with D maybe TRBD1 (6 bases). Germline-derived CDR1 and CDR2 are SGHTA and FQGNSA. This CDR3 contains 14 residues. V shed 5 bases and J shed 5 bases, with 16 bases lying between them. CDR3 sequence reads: CASSLTGLVDEQYF. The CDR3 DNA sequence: TGTGCCAGCAGCCTAACAGGGCTCGTGGACGAGCAGTACTTC.

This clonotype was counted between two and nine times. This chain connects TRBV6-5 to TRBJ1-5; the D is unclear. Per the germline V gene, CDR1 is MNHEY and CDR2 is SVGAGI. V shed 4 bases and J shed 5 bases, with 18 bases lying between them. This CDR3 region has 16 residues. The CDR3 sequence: CASSSRSRGWDQPQHF. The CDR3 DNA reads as TGTGCCAGCAGTTCCCGCTCCCGGGGATGGGATCAGCCCCAGCATTTT.

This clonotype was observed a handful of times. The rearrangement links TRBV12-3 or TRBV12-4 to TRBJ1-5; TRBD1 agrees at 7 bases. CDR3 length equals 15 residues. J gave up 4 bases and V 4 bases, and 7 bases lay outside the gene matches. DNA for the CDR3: TGTGCCAGCAGTTCCGAGGGGGCGCGGAATCAGCCCCAGCATTTT. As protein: CASSSEGARNQPQHF.

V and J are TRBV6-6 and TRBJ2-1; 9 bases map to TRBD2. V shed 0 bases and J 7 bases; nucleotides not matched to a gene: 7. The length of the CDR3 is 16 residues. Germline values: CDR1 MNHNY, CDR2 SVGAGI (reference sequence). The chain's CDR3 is CASSYSTSGRFNEQFF. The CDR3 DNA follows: TGTGCCAGCAGTTACTCGACCAGCGGGAGGTTTAATGAGCAGTTCTTC.

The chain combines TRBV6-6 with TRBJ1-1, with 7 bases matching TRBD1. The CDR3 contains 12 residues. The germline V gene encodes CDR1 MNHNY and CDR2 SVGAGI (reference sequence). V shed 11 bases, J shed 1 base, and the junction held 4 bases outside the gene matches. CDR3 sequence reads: CAGGTANTEAFF. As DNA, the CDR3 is TGTGCCGGCGGGACAGCGAACACTGAAGCTTTCTTT.

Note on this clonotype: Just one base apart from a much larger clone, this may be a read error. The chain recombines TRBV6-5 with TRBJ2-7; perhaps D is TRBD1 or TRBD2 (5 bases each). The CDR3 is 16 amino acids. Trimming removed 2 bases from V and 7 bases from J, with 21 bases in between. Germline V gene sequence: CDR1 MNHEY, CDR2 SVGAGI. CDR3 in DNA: TGTGCCAGCAGTTACGGGTTGGCAGGGCGGGCCAATGAGCAGTACTTC. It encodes CASSYGLAGRANEQYF.

The CDR3: CSAVKTSGPVYTQYF. DNA of the CDR3: TGCAGTGCTGTCAAGACTAGCGGTCCAGTGTATACGCAGTATTTT. The chain employs TRBV20-1 and TRBJ2-3; TRBD2 matches 9 bases. J lost 7 bases, V lost 5 bases, and 13 bases had no gene match. This CDR3 contains 15 residues. Germline CDR1 is DFQATT and CDR2 is SNEGSKA (reference sequence).

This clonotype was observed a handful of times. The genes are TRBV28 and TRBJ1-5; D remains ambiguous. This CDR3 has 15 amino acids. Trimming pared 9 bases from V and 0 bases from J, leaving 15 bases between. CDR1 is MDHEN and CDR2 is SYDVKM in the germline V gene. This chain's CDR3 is CASSEAAYSNQPQHF. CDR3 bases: TGTGCCAGTTCCGAGGCAGCCTATAGCAATCAGCCCCAGCATTTT.

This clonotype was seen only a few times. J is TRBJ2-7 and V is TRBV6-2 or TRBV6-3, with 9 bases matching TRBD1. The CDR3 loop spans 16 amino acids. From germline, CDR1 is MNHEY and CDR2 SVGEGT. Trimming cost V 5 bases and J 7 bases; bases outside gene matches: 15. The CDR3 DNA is TGTGCCAGCAGTCGCCTGGGACAGGGAGTTACGAAAGAGCAGTACTTC. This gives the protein CASSRLGQGVTKEQYF.

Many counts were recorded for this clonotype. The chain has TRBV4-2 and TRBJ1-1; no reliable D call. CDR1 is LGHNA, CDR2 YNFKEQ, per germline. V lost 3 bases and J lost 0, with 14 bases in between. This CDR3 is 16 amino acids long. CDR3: CASSQALGRLNTEAFF. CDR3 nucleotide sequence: TGTGCCAGCAGCCAGGCACTAGGACGGCTGAACACTGAAGCTTTCTTT.

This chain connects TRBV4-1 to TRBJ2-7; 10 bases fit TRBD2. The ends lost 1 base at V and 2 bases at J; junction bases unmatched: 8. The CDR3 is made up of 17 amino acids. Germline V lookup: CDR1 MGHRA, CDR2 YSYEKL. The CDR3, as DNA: TGCGCCAGCAGCCAAGTGGCACTAGCGGGGATCACCTACGAGCAGTACTTC. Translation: CASSQVALAGITYEQYF.

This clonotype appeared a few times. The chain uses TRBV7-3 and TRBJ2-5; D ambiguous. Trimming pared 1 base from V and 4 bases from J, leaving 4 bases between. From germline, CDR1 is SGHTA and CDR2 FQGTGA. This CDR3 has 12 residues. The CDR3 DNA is TGTGCCAGCAGCTTAAAAGGAGAGACCCAGTACTTC. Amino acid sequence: CASSLKGETQYF.

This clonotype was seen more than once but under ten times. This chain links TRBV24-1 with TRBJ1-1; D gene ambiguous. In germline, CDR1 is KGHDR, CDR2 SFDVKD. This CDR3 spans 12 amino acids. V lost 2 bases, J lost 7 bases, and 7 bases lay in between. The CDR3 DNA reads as TGTGCCACCAGTGATTCGGGCGATGAAGCTTTCTTT. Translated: CATSDSGDEAFF.

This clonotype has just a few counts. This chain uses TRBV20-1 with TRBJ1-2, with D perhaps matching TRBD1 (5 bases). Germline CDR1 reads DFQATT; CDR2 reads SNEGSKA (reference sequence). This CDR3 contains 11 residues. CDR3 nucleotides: TGCAGCCTCCTAGGGGTGTATGGCTACACCTTC. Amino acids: CSLLGVYGYTF.

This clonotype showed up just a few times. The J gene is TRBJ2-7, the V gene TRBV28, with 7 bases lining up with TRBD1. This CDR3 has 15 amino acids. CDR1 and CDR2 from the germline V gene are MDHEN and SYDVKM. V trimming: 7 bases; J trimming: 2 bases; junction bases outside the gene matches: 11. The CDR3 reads CASTNQGQTPYEQYF. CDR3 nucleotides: TGTGCCAGCACGAATCAGGGACAGACCCCCTACGAGCAGTACTTC.

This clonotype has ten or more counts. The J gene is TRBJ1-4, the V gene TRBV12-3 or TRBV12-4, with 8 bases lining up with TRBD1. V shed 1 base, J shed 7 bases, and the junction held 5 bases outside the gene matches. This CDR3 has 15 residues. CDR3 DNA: TGTGCCAGCAGTTTAGGGCAGGGGGCTATTGAAAAACTGTTTTTT. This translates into CASSLGQGAIEKLFF.

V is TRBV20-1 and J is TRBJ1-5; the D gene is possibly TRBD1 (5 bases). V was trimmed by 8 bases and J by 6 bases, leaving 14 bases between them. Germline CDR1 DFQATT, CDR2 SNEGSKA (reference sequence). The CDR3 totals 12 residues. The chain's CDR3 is CSTGGSGQPQHF. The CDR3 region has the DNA TGCAGTACAGGCGGTAGCGGTCAGCCCCAGCATTTT.

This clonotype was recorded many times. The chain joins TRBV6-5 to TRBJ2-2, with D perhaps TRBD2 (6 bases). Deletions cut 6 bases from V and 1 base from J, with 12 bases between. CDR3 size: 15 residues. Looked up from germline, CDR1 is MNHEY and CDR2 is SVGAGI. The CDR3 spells CASRRTRGNTGELFF. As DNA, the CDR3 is TGTGCCAGCAGGCGTACGCGGGGGAACACCGGGGAGCTGTTTTTT.

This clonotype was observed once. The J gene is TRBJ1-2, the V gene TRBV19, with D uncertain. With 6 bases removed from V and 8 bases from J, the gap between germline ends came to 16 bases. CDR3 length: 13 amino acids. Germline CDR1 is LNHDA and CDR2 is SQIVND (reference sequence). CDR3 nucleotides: TGTGCCAGTAGCCCAGCGGATGCCCTGGGCTACACCTTC. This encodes CASSPADALGYTF.

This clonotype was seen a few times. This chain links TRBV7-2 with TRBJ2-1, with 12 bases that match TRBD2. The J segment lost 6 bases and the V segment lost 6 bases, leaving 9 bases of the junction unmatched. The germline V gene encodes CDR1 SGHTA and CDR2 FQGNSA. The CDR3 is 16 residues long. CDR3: CASRGTSGPGINEQFF. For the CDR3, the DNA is TGTGCCAGCAGGGGGACTAGCGGGCCGGGCATCAATGAGCAGTTCTTC.

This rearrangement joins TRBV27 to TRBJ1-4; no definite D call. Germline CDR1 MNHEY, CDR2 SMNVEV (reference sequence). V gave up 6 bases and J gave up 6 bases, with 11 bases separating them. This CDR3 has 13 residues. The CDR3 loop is CASSDPADEKLFF. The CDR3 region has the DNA TGTGCCAGCAGCGACCCGGCAGATGAAAAACTGTTTTTT.

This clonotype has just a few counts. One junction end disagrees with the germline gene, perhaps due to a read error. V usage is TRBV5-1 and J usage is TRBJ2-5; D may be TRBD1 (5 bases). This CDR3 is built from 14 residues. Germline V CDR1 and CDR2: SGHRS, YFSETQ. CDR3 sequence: CASSNQGSQGTQYF. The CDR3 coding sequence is TGCGCCAGCAGCAACCAGGGCAGTCAAGGGACCCAGTACTTC.

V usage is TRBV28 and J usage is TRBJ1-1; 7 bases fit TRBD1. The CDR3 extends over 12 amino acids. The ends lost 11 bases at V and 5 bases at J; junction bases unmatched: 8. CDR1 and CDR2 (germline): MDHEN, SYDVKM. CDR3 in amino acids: CAVQGRLTEAFF. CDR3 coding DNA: TGTGCCGTACAGGGGCGGCTGACTGAAGCTTTCTTT.

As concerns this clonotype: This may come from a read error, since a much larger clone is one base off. CDR3 residues: CSAPGWAGSNTGKLFF. The CDR3 nucleotides are TGCAGTGCTCCCGGTTGGGCGGGGTCGAACACCGGGAAGCTGTTTTTT. This chain links TRBV20-1 with TRBJ2-2; possibly TRBD2 for D (6 bases). The CDR3 sequence is 16 residues long. The germline gives CDR1 DFQATT, CDR2 SNEGSKA (reference sequence).